Listed here are 2 T cell receptor beta chains from one sample, sequenced in a study of identical twins. TCRdb called the 5' RACE reads again in MiXCR, with one record for every CDR3 protein. The repertoire holds some 660,000 distinct CDR3 sequences, with approximately 9% as singletons. Another study also made use of these data, one on yellow fever vaccine responses in identical twins.

The sample comprised PBMCs. The receptors come from a woman aged 18 to 35 in good health.

This clonotype was recorded many times. The chain recombines TRBV24-1 with TRBJ1-2; 7 nucleotides match TRBD1. Germline V lookup: CDR1 KGHDR, CDR2 SFDVKD. Trimming cost V 3 bases and J 7 bases; bases outside gene matches: 1. CDR3 size: 12 residues. CDR3 bases: TGTGCCACCAGTGATGACAGGGTTGGCTACACCTTC. This sequence encodes CATSDDRVGYTF.

This chain connects TRBV7-2 to TRBJ1-1; D gene uncertain. The CDR3 consists of 12 residues. V lost 5 bases, J lost 7 bases, and 11 bases lay in between. CDR1 SGHTA and CDR2 FQGNSA come from the germline V gene. The CDR3 protein is CASSRFLGEAFF. Here the CDR3 DNA reads TGTGCCAGCAGCCGCTTTTTGGGTGAAGCTTTCTTT.